One sample yielded the 21 T cell receptor beta chains listed below, sequenced in a study of T-cell reconstitution after alpha-beta-depleted transplantation in children. Preparation of the TCRbeta library used unique molecular identifiers. TCRdb redid the calling of the PCR reads with MiXCR, one entry per CDR3 protein. Of roughly 250,000 distinct CDR3 sequences in the sample, around 8% are singletons; the top ten hold 5% to 7%. The sequenced sample was PBMCs, mostly from graft donor cells, obtained 180 days after TCRalphabeta/CD19-depleted stem cell transplant. Receptors were obtained from a male patient aged 10-17 years who had a stem cell transplant for acute lymphoblastic leukemia, so the T cells may come from the graft donor.

This clonotype showed up many times. The rearrangement uses TRBV5-1 and TRBJ1-4; tentatively, D is TRBD1 (6 bases). The CDR3 sequence is 15 residues long. Trimming left V 0 bases short and J 8 bases short, with 14 bases between. Germline CDR1 SGHRS, CDR2 YFSETQ. The chain's CDR3 is CASSLGRGGGEKLFF. CDR3 bases: TGCGCCAGCAGCTTGGGTCGGGGGGGCGGCGAAAAACTGTTTTTT.

This clonotype was seen ten or more times. The chain is built from TRBV18 and TRBJ1-4, with a tentative D call TRBD1 (6 bases). Germline V gene lookup returns CDR1 KGHSH and CDR2 LQKENI. The V and J ends lost 4 bases and 12 bases respectively, with 18 bases between them. This CDR3 has 14 amino acids. DNA of the CDR3: TGTGCCAGCTCACTCCGGGACACCCGTTTTGAACTGTTTTTT. Encoded protein: CASSLRDTRFELFF.

There are many counts of this clonotype. The V and J genes are TRBV20-1 and TRBJ2-6, with D possibly TRBD2 on 6 matching bases. CDR3 length equals 14 residues. Trimming removed 3 bases from V and 2 bases from J, with 8 bases in between. Germline V lookup: CDR1 DFQATT, CDR2 SNEGSKA (reference sequence). In DNA form, the CDR3 reads TGCAGTGCTAGTTCGGGGGCTGGGGCCAACGTCCTGACTTTC. It specifies CSASSGAGANVLTF.

The table lists this clonotype with many counts. The chain joins TRBV4-3 to TRBJ2-3; unclear D gene. V was clipped by 0 bases and J by 3 bases, with 7 bases between them. CDR1 and CDR2 (germline): LGHNA, YSLEER. The CDR3 is made up of 14 amino acids. The CDR3, as DNA: TGCGCCAGCAGCCAAGATTGGTCTACAGATACGCAGTATTTT. It yields the protein CASSQDWSTDTQYF.

In its sample, this clonotype was seen many times. This chain connects TRBV9 to TRBJ1-2; D ambiguous. V was trimmed by 0 bases and J by 6 bases, leaving 12 bases between them. This CDR3 is 14 amino acids long. Germline CDR1 is SGDLS and CDR2 is YYNGEE. Written as DNA, the CDR3 is TGTGCCAGCAGCGTAGGATCGGGCTTTAATGGCTACACCTTC. Its translation is CASSVGSGFNGYTF.

This clonotype has ten or more counts. The chain links TRBV4-1 to TRBJ2-2; TRBD2 matches at 10 bases. V gave up 2 bases and J gave up 0 bases; unmatched junction bases: 12. The CDR3 covers 20 residues. Germline lookup yields CDR1 MGHRA and CDR2 YSYEKL. Here the CDR3 DNA reads TGCGCCAGCAGCCAACCATATCGGGGACTAGCGAATACGAACACCGGGGAGCTGTTTTTT. This codes for CASSQPYRGLANTNTGELFF.

This clonotype was seen at least ten times. The chain has TRBV12-3 or TRBV12-4 and TRBJ2-2; D is uncertain. Trimming pared 3 bases from V and 1 base from J, leaving 6 bases between. The CDR3 is made up of 14 amino acids. This chain's CDR3 is CASSLQRNTGELFF. The CDR3 nucleotides read TGTGCCAGCAGTTTGCAACGGAACACCGGGGAGCTGTTTTTT.

This clonotype has ten or more counts. J is TRBJ1-1 and V is TRBV19; TRBD1 is a possible D gene (5 bases). The CDR3 sequence is 14 residues long. Trimming removed 4 bases at V and 4 bases at J, with 13 bases between. CDR1 and CDR2 (germline): LNHDA, SQIVND (reference sequence). The CDR3 is CASSTQGKITEAFF. The CDR3 region has the DNA TGTGCCAGTAGTACCCAGGGTAAGATCACTGAAGCTTTCTTT.

Of note for this clonotype: A single base separates this from a much larger clone, so it may be a read error. This chain links TRBV7-7 with TRBJ2-2, with unresolved D. The length of the CDR3 is 14 residues. Germline lookup yields CDR1 SSHAT and CDR2 FNYEAQ (reference sequence). CDR3 residues: CASSSHRATGELFF. The CDR3 region has the DNA TGTGCTAGCAGCTCCCACCGAGCGACCGGGGAGCTGTTTTTT.

This clonotype was picked up many times. V usage is TRBV10-2 and J usage is TRBJ2-2; 9 bases are a match to TRBD1. Germline V CDR1 and CDR2: WSHSY, SAAADI. The CDR3 covers 14 residues. With 6 bases clipped from V and 4 bases from J, the junction kept 3 bases outside the gene matches. CDR3 region: CASRGQGGTGELFF. The CDR3 nucleotides are TGCGCCAGCAGGGGACAGGGCGGCACCGGGGAGCTGTTTTTT.

This clonotype was seen ten or more times. The chain carries TRBV19 and TRBJ2-1; no clear D gene. The CDR3 covers 16 residues. Germline V CDR1 and CDR2: LNHDA, SQIVND (reference sequence). V lost 3 bases to trimming and J lost 3 bases, with 15 bases between them. CDR3 DNA sequence: TGTGCCAGTAGTATCGAGCGTGGGCCGGGCTACAATGAGCAGTTCTTC. This codes for CASSIERGPGYNEQFF.

In its sample, this clonotype was seen many times. The rearrangement uses TRBV5-1 and TRBJ2-2; D gene uncertain. The CDR3 is 14 residues long. Trimming left V 4 bases short and J 0 bases short, with 7 bases between. Germline CDR1 and CDR2: SGHRS and YFSETQ. CDR3 in amino acids: CASSLNSNTGELFF. The CDR3 coding sequence is TGCGCCAGCAGCCTCAATTCGAACACCGGGGAGCTGTTTTTT.

This clonotype was recorded many times. V and J are TRBV10-3 and TRBJ2-1; 9 bases agree with TRBD2. The trim removed 6 bases at V and 8 bases at J, leaving 11 bases unmatched. This CDR3 is built from 15 residues. Germline CDR1 is ENHRY and CDR2 is SYGVKD. CDR3 DNA: TGTGCCATCAGCCGGGTAGCGGGAGTGGTGGATGAGCAGTTCTTC. This gives the protein CAISRVAGVVDEQFF.

J is TRBJ2-2 and V is TRBV12-3 or TRBV12-4; D may be TRBD1 or TRBD2 (5 bases each). The CDR3 sequence is 16 residues long. Trimming removed 6 bases from V and 4 bases from J, with 18 bases in between. The CDR3 DNA sequence: TGTGCCAGCAGCATGAGACTACATGGGGGCACCGGGGAGCTGTTTTTT. It translates to CASSMRLHGGTGELFF.

This chain links TRBV6-1 with TRBJ2-7, with unresolved D. The germline V gene encodes CDR1 MNHNS and CDR2 SASEGT. There are 13 residues in the CDR3. Trimming took 5 bases from V and 3 from J, leaving 11 bases between them. CDR3 in amino acids: CASSQVSDYEQYF. Written as DNA, the CDR3 is TGTGCCAGCAGTCAGGTGTCCGACTACGAGCAGTACTTC.

In this sample, this clonotype turned up many times. The CDR3 is CASSRFRDRSEKLFF. CDR3 sequence (DNA): TGTGCCAGCTCACGATTCAGGGACAGGAGCGAAAAACTGTTTTTT. The chain is built from TRBV18 and TRBJ1-4, with 8 bases fitting TRBD1. Germline V gene sequence: CDR1 KGHSH, CDR2 LQKENI. The CDR3 consists of 15 residues. V shed 4 bases, J shed 8 bases, and the junction held 9 bases outside the gene matches.

This clonotype was recorded at least ten times. V and J are TRBV5-1 and TRBJ2-4; D call uncertain. Trimming took off 0 bases at V and 3 bases at J, with 10 bases between the two ends. The CDR3 covers 15 residues. Germline CDR1 is SGHRS and CDR2 is YFSETQ. CDR3 in DNA: TGCGCCAGCAGCTTGGCACCGGGCAACAAAAACATTCAGTACTTC. Translation gives CASSLAPGNKNIQYF. The complete variable domain, with remaining parts taken from reference TRBV5-1 and TRBJ2-4, reads KAGVTQTPRYLIKTRGQQVTLSCSPISGHRSVSWYQQTPGQGLQFLFEYFSETQRNKGNFPGRFSGRQFSNSRSEMNVSTLELGDSALYLCASSLAPGNKNIQYFGAGTRLSVL.

There are many counts of this clonotype. V usage is TRBV21-1 and J usage is TRBJ1-3; the table's D call TRBD1 went unverified against the DNA. TRBV21-1 is a known pseudogene. The CDR3 is 13 residues long. This chain's CDR3 is CASSSLEGNTIYF. The CDR3 DNA sequence: TGTGCCAGCAGCTCCCTGGAGGGAAACACCATATATTTT.

Ten or more counts support this clonotype. The CDR3, as DNA: TGTGCCAGCAGCCAAGAAGGAACGGGGGGGCGTACAGATACGCAGTATTTT. Encoded protein: CASSQEGTGGRTDTQYF. The V and J genes are TRBV4-2 and TRBJ2-3; 8 positions agree with TRBD2. V dropped 0 bases and J dropped 3; count of bases not matched to a gene: 8. The CDR3 loop spans 17 amino acids. Germline V CDR1 and CDR2: LGHNA, YNFKEQ.

As to this clonotype: A much larger clone lies a single base off, so this may be a read error. The V gene is TRBV6-5, the J gene TRBJ2-7; 8 nucleotides match TRBD1. The CDR3 totals 15 residues. Germline trimming cut 0 bases from V and 3 bases from J; bases unmatched to any gene: 4. CDR1 is MNHEY, CDR2 SVGAGI, per germline. The CDR3 here is CASSYSDRAFYEQYF. CDR3 nucleotides: TGTGCCAGCAGTTACTCGGACAGGGCGTTCTACGAGCAGTACTTC.

This chain uses TRBV5-1 with TRBJ2-7, with D unclear. This CDR3 comprises 14 residues. V was trimmed by 5 bases and J by 0 bases, leaving 12 bases between them. CDR1 and CDR2 (germline): SGHRS, YFSETQ. The CDR3 sequence is CASRSNIASYEQYF. The CDR3 nucleotides read TGCGCCAGCAGAAGCAACATCGCCTCCTACGAGCAGTACTTC.